This record looks at one T cell receptor (beta chain) sequence and its context. Original processing methods: Reference gene primer amplification yielded estimated nucleated cell counts. The protocol was immunoSEQ multiplex PCR, while the TCRdb copy is restricted to in-frame clones and leaves out a portion. For V, J and clone size, that table is used; D and trimming come from the DNA. The table shows approximately 140,000 clones, with about four fifths occurring only once. This CDR3 spans 15 amino acids. Per germline, CDR1 SGHNT and CDR2 YENEEA. Unmatched junction bases numbered 8, after V lost 5 bases and J lost 4 bases. This record comes from a study of blood T cell repertoires in COVID-19. Across the study: PBMCs, B-cell-depleted T cells, or T cells were the source of the cDNA or gDNA that made up the material.

The genes are TRBV11-3 and TRBJ2-1; 7 nucleotides match TRBD1. The receptor's source is a man aged 65 to 85 with acute or convalescent COVID-19. Sequenced material: peripheral blood. The CDR3 protein is CASSLGDSGYNEQFF. DNA of the CDR3: TGTGCCAGCAGCCTGGGGGACAGCGGATACAATGAGCAGTTCTTC.